This TCR beta chain was recovered during a study of control samples from healthy donors and cancer patients. V shed 0 bases and J shed 9 bases, with 16 bases lying between them. Per the germline V gene, CDR1 is SGHRS and CDR2 is YFSETQ. The CDR3 extends over 16 amino acids. Produced via immunoSEQ multiplex PCR; TCRdb's table is partial and in-frame only. The table lists about 250,000 clones, more than 65% of them singletons. This clone was picked up one time. The clonotype originates from a woman aged 55-75 years with lung cancer. The specimen sequenced was PBMCs. The genes are TRBV5-1 and TRBJ1-6, with unresolved D. CDR3 bases: TGCGCCAGCAGCTTGGGGGCCGGACGACGGGGTTCACCCCTCCACTTT. It is translated as CASSLGAGRRGSPLHF.